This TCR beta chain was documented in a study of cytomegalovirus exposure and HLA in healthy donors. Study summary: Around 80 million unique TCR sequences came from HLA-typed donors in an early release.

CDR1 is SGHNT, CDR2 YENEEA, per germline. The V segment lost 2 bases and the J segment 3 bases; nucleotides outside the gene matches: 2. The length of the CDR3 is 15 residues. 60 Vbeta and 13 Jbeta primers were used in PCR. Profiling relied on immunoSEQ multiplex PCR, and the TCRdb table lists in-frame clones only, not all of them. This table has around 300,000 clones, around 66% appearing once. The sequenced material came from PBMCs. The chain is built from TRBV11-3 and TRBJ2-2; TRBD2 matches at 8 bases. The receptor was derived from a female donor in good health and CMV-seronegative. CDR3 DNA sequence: TGTGCCAGCAGCTTACGGGAGGGATACACCGGGGAGCTGTTTTTT. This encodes CASSLREGYTGELFF. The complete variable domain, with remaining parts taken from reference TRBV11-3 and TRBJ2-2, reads EAGVVQSPRYKIIEKKQPVAFWCNPISGHNTLYWYLQNLGQGPELLIRYENEEAVDDSQLPKDRFSAERLKGVDSTLKIQPAELGDSAVYLCASSLREGYTGELFFGEGSRLTVL.